This T cell receptor (beta chain) is from a study of cytomegalovirus exposure and HLA in healthy donors. Background on the study: Sequencing of roughly 180 million T cells in an earlier analysis found about 120 million unique TCR beta sequences.

In the case of this clone: Its cognate antigen is unknown.

Overall study findings and caveats: Most CMV-associated TCR beta chains were later found to appear HLA-restricted.

Both 60 Vbeta primers and 13 Jbeta primers went into the PCR. Generated by immunoSEQ multiplex PCR, the TCRdb table keeps only in-frame clones and is missing some. This sample has 150,000 to 200,000 clones, with 60% to 80% found just once. As for the donors, each was a healthy bone marrow donor. The germline V gene has CDR1 SGDLS and CDR2 YYNGEE. Deletions cut 4 bases from V and 3 bases from J, with 14 bases between. This CDR3 spans 15 amino acids. This chain joins TRBV9 and TRBJ2-1, with D tentatively TRBD2 (6 bases). Material: PBMCs. The receptor's source is a middle-aged man in good health and CMV-seropositive. The CDR3 spells CASSLGSSGYNEQFF. The CDR3 region has the DNA TGTGCCAGCAGCCTGGGGAGTAGCGGCTACAATGAGCAGTTCTTC. Full variable domain (rest looked up from reference TRBV9 and TRBJ2-1): DSGVTQTPKHLITATGQRVTLRCSPRSGDLSVYWYQQSLDQGLQFLIQYYNGEERAKGNILERFSAQQFPDLHSELNLSSLELGDSALYFCASSLGSSGYNEQFFGPGTRLTVL.